A single sample is the source of the 11 T cell receptor beta chains below, sequenced in a study of blood T cell repertoires in COVID-19. Libraries were prepared by immunoSEQ multiplex PCR; TCRdb keeps only in-frame clonotypes and omits some of them. This table has around 170,000 clones, 85% to 95% appearing once. The source material was peripheral blood. These TCRs come from a man aged 45-65 years with acute or convalescent COVID-19.

This chain joins TRBV20-1 and TRBJ1-1; D ambiguous. Germline values: CDR1 DFQATT, CDR2 SNEGSKA (reference sequence). The CDR3 is made up of 11 amino acids. V was clipped by 6 bases and J by 4 bases, with 9 bases between them. The CDR3 here is CSARPGTEAFF. The CDR3 region has the DNA TGCAGTGCCCGTCCAGGCACTGAAGCTTTCTTT.

The chain is built from TRBV19 and TRBJ2-2, with TRBD2 as a possible D gene (5 bases). The CDR3 length is 15 residues. V was clipped by 6 bases and J by 4 bases, with 15 bases between them. Germline V gene sequence: CDR1 LNHDA, CDR2 SQIVND (reference sequence). CDR3 in DNA: TGTGCCAGTAGAGGGATGGCTGGAGGCACCGGGGAGCTGTTTTTT. It is translated as CASRGMAGGTGELFF.

This sequence joins TRBV7-9 and TRBJ2-1; 8 bases align to TRBD2. V trimming: 0 bases; J trimming: 6 bases; junction bases outside the gene matches: 4. There are 15 residues in the CDR3. Germline V gives CDR1 SEHNR, CDR2 FQNEAQ (reference sequence). The CDR3 loop reads CASSLALAEINEQFF. In DNA form, the CDR3 reads TGTGCCAGCAGCTTAGCACTAGCGGAAATCAATGAGCAGTTCTTC.

This clone occurred a few times. This chain uses TRBV30 with TRBJ1-4; D is possibly TRBD1 (6 bases). The CDR3 runs to 15 residues. Germline-derived CDR1 and CDR2 are GTSNPN and SVGIG (reference sequence). V was trimmed by 5 bases and J by 3 bases, leaving 16 bases between them. The CDR3 sequence: CAWLNSGDPNEKLFF. DNA for the CDR3: TGTGCCTGGTTAAATTCAGGGGATCCTAATGAAAAACTGTTTTTT.

The chain uses TRBV10-3 and TRBJ2-1; 14 nucleotides align to TRBD2. J was trimmed by 6 bases and V by 10 bases; bases with no gene match: 2. Germline CDR1 is ENHRY and CDR2 is SYGVKD. This CDR3 spans 13 amino acids. The CDR3 DNA follows: TGTGCCAGCGGACTAGCGGGAGGCAATGAGCAGTTCTTC. Translated: CASGLAGGNEQFF.

The chain joins TRBV28 to TRBJ2-3; the D gene is possibly TRBD2 (6 bases). Between the trimmed V and J ends, which lost 4 bases and 2 bases, there was a span of 13 bases. The CDR3 extends over 15 amino acids. The germline gives CDR1 MDHEN, CDR2 SYDVKM. The CDR3 DNA reads TGTGCCAGCAGTTCAAGCGCGGGATCCACAGATACGCAGTATTTT. Translating it yields CASSSSAGSTDTQYF.

The chain combines TRBV19 with TRBJ1-3, with unresolved D. The CDR3 spans 13 residues. V was cut by 6 bases and J by 0 bases, with 6 bases left in between. CDR1 LNHDA and CDR2 SQIVND come from the germline V gene (reference sequence). For the CDR3, the DNA is TGTGCCAGTAGGGCGGTCTCTGGAAACACCATATATTTT. Translated: CASRAVSGNTIYF.

The V gene is TRBV5-6, the J gene TRBJ2-7, with D maybe TRBD2 (5 bases). The germline V gene has CDR1 SGHDT and CDR2 YYEEEE. V shed 4 bases and J shed 3 bases, with 11 bases lying between them. The CDR3 totals 13 residues. CDR3 loop: CASSTAGYYEQYV. CDR3 sequence (DNA): TGTGCCAGCAGCACCGCGGGCTACTACGAGCAGTACGTC.

CDR3 protein: CASSIGGRNTEAFF. The CDR3 region has the DNA TGTGCCAGCAGCATCGGGGGACGGAACACTGAAGCTTTCTTT. The chain combines TRBV5-6 with TRBJ1-1; D may be TRBD1 (5 bases). Germline V gene sequence: CDR1 SGHDT, CDR2 YYEEEE. The CDR3 is 14 residues long. The V and J ends lost 4 bases and 1 base respectively, with 11 bases between them.

CDR3 DNA sequence: TGCAGCGTTGTTCGGGGTATCGGAAACACCATATATTTT. Its protein product is CSVVRGIGNTIYF. The chain uses TRBV29-1 and TRBJ1-3; D remains ambiguous. V was shortened by 4 bases and J by 4 bases, with 11 bases between the two germline ends. Germline values: CDR1 SQVTM, CDR2 ANQGSEA. The CDR3 spans 13 residues.

The chain has TRBV7-2 and TRBJ1-5; 8 nucleotides line up with TRBD1. CDR1 is SGHTA and CDR2 is FQGNSA in the germline V gene. V shed 5 bases and J 4 bases; nucleotides not matched to a gene: 7. There are 15 residues in the CDR3. In DNA form, the CDR3 reads TGTGCCAGCAGCGACAGGGGCGGATCAAATCAGCCCCAGCATTTT. Amino acid sequence: CASSDRGGSNQPQHF. Together with reference TRBV7-2 and TRBJ1-5, the CDR3 gives the full variable domain: GAGVSQSPSNKVTEKGKDVELRCDPISGHTALYWYRQSLGQGLEFLIYFQGNSAPDKSGLPSDRFSAERTGGSVSTLTIQRTQQEDSAVYLCASSDRGGSNQPQHFGDGTRLSIL.